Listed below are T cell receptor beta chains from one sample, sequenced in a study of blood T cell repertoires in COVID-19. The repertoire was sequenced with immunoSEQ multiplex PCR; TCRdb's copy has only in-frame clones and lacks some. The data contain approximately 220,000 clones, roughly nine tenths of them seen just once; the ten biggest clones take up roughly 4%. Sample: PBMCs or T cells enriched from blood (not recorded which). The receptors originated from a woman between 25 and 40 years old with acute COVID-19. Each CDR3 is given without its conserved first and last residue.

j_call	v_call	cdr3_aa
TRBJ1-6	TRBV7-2	ASSLLGQGVSPLH
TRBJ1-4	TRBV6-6	ASSSKRGGYEKLF
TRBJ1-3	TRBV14	ACGGQFSGNTIY
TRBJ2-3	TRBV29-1	SVEPGSWDTDTQY
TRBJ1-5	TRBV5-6	ASSLDRGYNQPQH
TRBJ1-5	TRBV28	ASSPLGQGKSGNQPQH
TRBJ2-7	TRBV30	AWSVDGSYEQY
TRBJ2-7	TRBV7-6	ASSLGVQGHEQY
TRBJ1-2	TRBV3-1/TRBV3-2	AREDQSPHYNYGYT
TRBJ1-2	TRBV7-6	ASSSITDRADGYT
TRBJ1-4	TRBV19	ASSIGGGNEKLF
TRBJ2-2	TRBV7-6	ASSLLGTGTGELF
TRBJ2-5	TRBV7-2	ASSLGGNQETQY
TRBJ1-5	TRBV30	AWSKGQGGNQPQH
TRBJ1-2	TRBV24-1	ATSDGRGPRGYT